These 19 T cell receptor beta chains came from one sample sequenced in a study of vaccination and CD4 T cells after COVID-19 (dated by TCRdb to between 2022 and 2023). The library came from PCR. Sequenced using an Illumina iSeq 100. DNA from cultured CD4+ T cells was subjected to TCR sequencing with the Oncomine TCR Beta short-read assay at the Johns Hopkins FTIC core. TCRdb reanalyzed the raw reads on its own, using fastp at Q25 for trimming and MiXCR for clone calling, and kept in-frame beta chains. Rows merge per CDR3 protein into single entries with the most common DNA and genes. The sample data list around 8,000 distinct CDR3 sequences, and 30% to 40% of these were observed just once. The ten largest account for roughly 20% of the sample. No cognate antigen is known for these TCRs. Explained via the paper, the treatment or condition label denotes: roughly ten-day PBMC culture with coronavirus spike peptide pools or control peptides (ViraFEST assay). CD4+ T cells from unexposed donors were collected before the COVID-19 pandemic (2011-2018).

The sample consisted of CD4+ T cells from blood, cultured in vitro. The receptor source for this set is a human donor in good health.

The V and J genes are TRBV6-1 and TRBJ1-5; D not certain. CDR1 is MNHNS, CDR2 SASEGT, per germline. This CDR3 contains 14 residues. V gave up 1 base and J gave up 3 bases, with 7 bases separating them. CDR3 amino acids: CASSEGGNNQPQHF. CDR3 nucleotide sequence: TGTGCCAGCAGTGAAGGGGGTAACAATCAGCCCCAGCATTTT.

The genes are TRBV19 and TRBJ1-5; TRBD1 might be the D (5 bases). The CDR3 extends over 12 amino acids. The germline gives CDR1 LNHDA, CDR2 SQIVND (reference sequence). V was shortened by 4 bases and J by 5 bases, with 6 bases between the two germline ends. The CDR3 loop is CASSRGDQPQHF. For the CDR3, the DNA is TGTGCCAGTAGTAGGGGGGATCAGCCCCAGCATTTT. Drawing the rest from reference TRBV19 and TRBJ1-5, the complete variable domain is DGGITQSPKYLFRKEGQNVTLSCEQNLNHDAMYWYRQDPGQGLRLIYYSQIVNDFQKGDIAEGYSVSREKKESFPLTVTSAQKNPTAFYLCASSRGDQPQHFGDGTRLSIL.

This clonotype was found a few times. The rearrangement links TRBV20-1 to TRBJ1-2; 7 positions agree with TRBD1. V dropped 6 bases and J dropped 3; count of bases not matched to a gene: 13. The CDR3 sequence is 15 residues long. Germline V gene lookup returns CDR1 DFQATT and CDR2 SNEGSKA (reference sequence). The CDR3 protein is CSANNPGQADYGYTF. In DNA form, the CDR3 reads TGCAGTGCCAACAATCCAGGACAGGCCGACTATGGCTACACCTTC.

This clonotype was counted between two and nine times. The V and J genes are TRBV27 and TRBJ1-2; weak D call: TRBD1 (5 bases). Deletions cut 5 bases from V and 3 bases from J, with 16 bases between. The CDR3 runs to 15 residues. Germline CDR1 is MNHEY and CDR2 is SMNVEV (reference sequence). CDR3 DNA: TGTGCCAGCAGTGTGGTGGGGGGGGTCGACTATGGCTACACCTTC. Amino acids: CASSVVGGVDYGYTF.

This rearrangement joins TRBV19 to TRBJ2-5; no reliable D call. Per germline, CDR1 LNHDA and CDR2 SQIVND (reference sequence). The CDR3 consists of 15 residues. Trimming pared 1 base from V and 5 bases from J, leaving 14 bases between. CDR3 residues: CASSIGRRTGETQYF. In DNA, the CDR3 is TGTGCCAGTAGTATAGGTCGTAGGACCGGGGAGACCCAGTACTTC.

The chain employs TRBV7-6 and TRBJ2-4; D is unresolved. The germline V gene has CDR1 SGHVS and CDR2 FNYEAQ. Deletions cut 3 bases from V and 0 bases from J, with 3 bases between. This CDR3 is built from 13 residues. The CDR3: CASSLTAKNIQYF. The CDR3 bases are TGTGCCAGCAGCTTGACAGCCAAAAACATTCAGTACTTC. Supplemented by reference TRBV7-6 and TRBJ2-4, the full variable domain reads GAGVSQSPRYKVTKRGQDVALRCDPISGHVSLYWYRQALGQGPEFLTYFNYEAQQDKSGLPNDRFSAERPEGSISTLTIQRTEQRDSAMYRCASSLTAKNIQYFGAGTRLSVL.

By proportion, this clonotype is medium-sized (0.01 to 0.1%). The rearrangement uses TRBV9 and TRBJ2-7; 7 bases fit TRBD2. The CDR3 has 17 amino acids. CDR1 and CDR2 (germline): SGDLS, YYNGEE. Trimming took 0 bases from V and 5 from J; bases not matched to a gene: 14. The CDR3: CASSVDPRGGGLDEQYF. CDR3 sequence (DNA): TGTGCCAGCAGCGTAGATCCCCGCGGGGGAGGGCTGGACGAGCAGTACTTC.

The chain carries TRBV7-9 and TRBJ1-2; D is unresolved. This CDR3 has 11 residues. Trimming stripped 4 bases from V and 3 bases from J, with 3 bases between. Germline V gene sequence: CDR1 SEHNR, CDR2 FQNEAQ (reference sequence). DNA for the CDR3: TGTGCCAGCAGCTCCGACTATGGCTACACCTTC. It encodes CASSSDYGYTF. Full variable domain (remainder filled in from reference TRBV7-9 and TRBJ1-2): DTGVSQNPRHKITKRGQNVTFRCDPISEHNRLYWYRQTLGQGPEFLTYFQNEAQLEKSRLLSDRFSAERPKGSFSTLEIQRTEQGDSAMYLCASSSDYGYTFGSGTRLTVV.

The chain recombines TRBV10-3 with TRBJ2-1, with 12 bases aligning to TRBD2. The CDR3 extends over 17 amino acids. J lost 4 bases, V lost 2 bases, and 6 bases had no gene match. CDR1 ENHRY and CDR2 SYGVKD come from the germline V gene. DNA for the CDR3: TGTGCCATCAGTGAGGCTAGCGGGGGGGCAGGGTACAATGAGCAGTTCTTC. Its translation is CAISEASGGAGYNEQFF.

The rearrangement joins TRBV14 to TRBJ1-6; tentative D call: TRBD1 (5 bases). Germline V lookup: CDR1 SGHDN, CDR2 FVKESK. This CDR3 spans 15 amino acids. The germline V and J ends were trimmed by 0 bases and 10 bases, with 13 bases remaining between them. The CDR3 region has the DNA TGTGCCAGCAGCCAAGATCCCCAGGGACGGTCACCCCTCCACTTT. It is translated as CASSQDPQGRSPLHF.

The chain recombines TRBV15 with TRBJ1-2, with a tentative D call TRBD1 (5 bases). The ends were cut back, 2 bases at V and 7 bases at J, with 14 bases in the middle. This CDR3 is 14 amino acids long. Germline CDR1 and CDR2: LNHNV and YYDKDF (reference sequence). CDR3 nucleotides: TGTGCCACCAGCAGACGAGGGGAAATTCGTGGCTACACCTTC. Amino acid sequence: CATSRRGEIRGYTF.

The rearrangement uses TRBV7-2 and TRBJ2-2; no clear D. The V gene's germline CDR1 is SGHTA and CDR2 FQGNSA. There are 14 residues in the CDR3. Trimming removed 2 bases at V and 4 bases at J, with 8 bases between. Here the CDR3 reads CASSLRISTGELFF. CDR3 sequence (DNA): TGTGCCAGCAGCTTACGGATAAGCACCGGGGAGCTGTTTTTT.

The rearrangement links TRBV12-3 or TRBV12-4 to TRBJ2-7, with TRBD2 matching 11 bases. This CDR3 has 15 amino acids. V lost 6 bases to trimming and J lost 0 bases; unmatched junction nucleotides: 4. CDR3 loop: CASSRTSGGSYEQYF. The CDR3 DNA sequence: TGTGCCAGCAGCCGTACTAGCGGGGGCTCCTACGAGCAGTACTTC.

In its sample, this clonotype was seen a few times. The chain links TRBV12-3 or TRBV12-4 to TRBJ2-4, with D perhaps matching TRBD2 (5 bases). Trimming took off 3 bases at V and 0 bases at J, with 9 bases between the two ends. The CDR3 has 15 residues. The chain's CDR3 is CASSLTTLAKNIQYF. CDR3 sequence (DNA): TGTGCCAGCAGTTTGACTACCCTAGCCAAAAACATTCAGTACTTC.

There are a few counts of this clonotype. The V call is TRBV19, the J call TRBJ1-5; D gene ambiguous. CDR3 size: 15 residues. With 3 bases removed from V and 7 bases from J, the gap between germline ends came to 16 bases. Germline V CDR1 and CDR2: LNHDA, SQIVND (reference sequence). CDR3 loop: CASSIWREGGQPQHF. The CDR3 nucleotides are TGTGCCAGTAGTATTTGGAGGGAAGGAGGACAGCCCCAGCATTTT.

The J gene is TRBJ2-1, the V gene TRBV20-1, with D possibly matching TRBD2 (5 bases). CDR1 is DFQATT and CDR2 is SNEGSKA in the germline V gene (reference sequence). V was shortened by 6 bases and J by 8 bases, with 20 bases between the two germline ends. The CDR3 consists of 14 residues. CDR3 DNA sequence: TGCAGTGCCCGACTATCCGCGGTGGCTGATGAGCAGTTCTTC. Its translation: CSARLSAVADEQFF.

J is TRBJ2-5 and V is TRBV7-2; 10 nucleotides line up with TRBD2. The V and J ends lost 1 base and 4 bases, in that order; junction bases with no gene match: 3. The CDR3 length is 15 residues. Germline CDR1 is SGHTA and CDR2 is FQGNSA. This CDR3 reads CASSLGPSGRETQYF. In nucleotides, the CDR3 is TGTGCCAGCAGCTTAGGCCCTAGCGGGAGAGAGACCCAGTACTTC.

This clonotype was seen a few times. The chain uses TRBV28 and TRBJ2-7, with a tentative D call TRBD2 (5 bases). The CDR3 has 16 residues. Per the germline V gene, CDR1 is MDHEN and CDR2 is SYDVKM. V lost 2 bases to trimming and J lost 4 bases, with 18 bases between them. CDR3 sequence reads: CASSLARGLFEYEQYF. Written as DNA, the CDR3 is TGTGCCAGCAGTTTAGCCCGCGGACTTTTCGAGTACGAGCAGTACTTC.

V usage is TRBV15 and J usage is TRBJ1-2; no clear D gene. The CDR3 is made up of 15 amino acids. Germline V CDR1 and CDR2: LNHNV, YYDKDF (reference sequence). The V end lost 1 base, the J end lost 2 bases, and 11 bases lay between the germline ends. CDR3 DNA: TGTGCCACCAGCAGAGCGGCGGAACTGAACTATGGCTACACCTTC. As protein: CATSRAAELNYGYTF.